This T cell receptor beta chain was sequenced for a study of shared clonotypes between healthy human individuals. Authors' analysis steps: Because ImmunoSEQ provided only junction sequences with no quality scores, the filtering differed. The repertoire was sequenced with immunoSEQ multiplex PCR; TCRdb's copy has only in-frame clones and lacks some. V and J calls and clone size are as listed in that table; D and trimming were resolved from the DNA. The sample lists about 660,000 clones, approximately 74% occurring once. The CDR3 is 15 residues long. CDR1 and CDR2 (germline): MNHEY, SVGAGI. V lost 6 bases to trimming and J lost 3 bases; unmatched junction nucleotides: 4. Findings of the study overall: When compared with the clonotypes that were shared by all four sorted-subset donors, the non-shared clonotypes turned out to have lower generation probabilities.

Worth noting for this clone: Its antigen is undetermined.

The TCR sequence derives from a young woman in good health. This rearrangement joins TRBV6-5 to TRBJ2-3, with 12 positions matching TRBD2. The sample comprised memory CD4+ T cells sorted from blood. Described subset: CD45RA-negative fraction. DNA for the CDR3: TGTGCCAGCAGCTCACTAGCGGGAGGAACAGATACGCAGTATTTT. Translation: CASSSLAGGTDTQYF.